The clone carrying this T cell receptor (beta chain) appeared a few times. The authors prepared the TCRbeta library with unique molecular identifiers. MiXCR, applied by TCRdb to the PCR reads, yields one record per CDR3 protein. Here the sample spans about 500,000 distinct CDR3 sequences, less than 35% being singletons. The data are from a study of T-cell reconstitution after alpha-beta-depleted transplantation in children. Between the trimmed V and J ends, which lost 0 bases and 4 bases, there was a span of 10 bases. There are 15 residues in the CDR3. Germline-derived CDR1 and CDR2 are ENHRY and SYGVKD.

The gene calls are TRBV10-3 and TRBJ2-1; tentatively, D is TRBD2 (6 bases). This TCR was sampled from a human donor who donated a stem cell graft to a child with aplastic anemia. The material sequenced was PBMCs from the stem cell graft donor, taken from the stem cell graft. The CDR3 protein is CAISESSREYNEQFF. CDR3 in DNA: TGTGCCATCAGTGAGTCGAGTCGGGAGTACAATGAGCAGTTCTTC.